A single T cell receptor (beta chain) is shown here with its context. As yet, its antigen is unknown. The V gene end was trimmed by 6 bases and the J gene end by 6 bases; junction bases not matched to a gene: 6. The length of the CDR3 is 13 residues. Germline V gives CDR1 MNHEY, CDR2 SVGAGI. The sample is drawn from a study of cytomegalovirus exposure and HLA in healthy donors. Study-wide background: Approximately 190 million T cells yielded fewer than 120 million unique TCR beta sequences in earlier analysis.

Researchers ran the PCR with 60 Vbeta and 13 Jbeta primers. Here immunoSEQ multiplex PCR was the method, and the copy in TCRdb shows in-frame clones only, minus some. The sample yields about 170,000 clones, 70% to 90% seen once. Study-wide findings and caveats: In an earlier analysis, in several hundred donors, most V segments appeared productive either ~87% or ~30% of the time. Presence/absence analyses treated sequencing depth as roughly uniform across donors. It was reportedly the case that the classifier diagnosed cytomegalovirus status with high specificity and sensitivity.

Specimen: PBMCs. This sequence originates from a man younger than 45 in good health and CMV-seropositive. The chain couples TRBV6-5 to TRBJ1-2; 8 nucleotides agree with TRBD1. For the CDR3, the DNA is TGTGCCAGCAGGAGGACAGGGTTAGATGGCTACACCTTC. This translates into CASRRTGLDGYTF.